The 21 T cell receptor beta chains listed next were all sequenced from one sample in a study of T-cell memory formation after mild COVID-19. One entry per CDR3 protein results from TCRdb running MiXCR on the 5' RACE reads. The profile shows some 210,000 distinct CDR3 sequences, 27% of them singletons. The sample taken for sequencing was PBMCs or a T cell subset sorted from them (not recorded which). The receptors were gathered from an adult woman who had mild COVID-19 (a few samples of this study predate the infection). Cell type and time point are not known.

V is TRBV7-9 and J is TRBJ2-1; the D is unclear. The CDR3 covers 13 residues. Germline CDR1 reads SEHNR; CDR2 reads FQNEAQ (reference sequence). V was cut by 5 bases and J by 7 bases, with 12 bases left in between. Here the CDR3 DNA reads TGTGCCAGCAGCGCCCTCCATAGGAATGAGCAGTTCTTC. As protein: CASSALHRNEQFF.

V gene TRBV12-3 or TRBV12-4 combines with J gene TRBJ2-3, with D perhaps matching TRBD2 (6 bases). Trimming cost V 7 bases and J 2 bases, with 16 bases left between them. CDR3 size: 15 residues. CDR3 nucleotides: TGTGCCAGCACTCGAGGGGACTCCTCCACAGATACGCAGTATTTT. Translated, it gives CASTRGDSSTDTQYF.

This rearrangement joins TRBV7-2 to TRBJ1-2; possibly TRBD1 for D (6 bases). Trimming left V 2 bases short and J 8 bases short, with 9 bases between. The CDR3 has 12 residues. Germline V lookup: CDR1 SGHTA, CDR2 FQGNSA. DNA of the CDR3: TGTGCCAGCAGCTTACGAGGGGGAGGCTACACCTTC. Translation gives CASSLRGGGYTF.

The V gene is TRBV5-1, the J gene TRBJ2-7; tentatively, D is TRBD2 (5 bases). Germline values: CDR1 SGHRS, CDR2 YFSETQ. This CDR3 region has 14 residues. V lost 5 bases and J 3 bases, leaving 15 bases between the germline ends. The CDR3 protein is CASSLESRDYEQYF. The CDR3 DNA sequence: TGCGCCAGCAGTCTGGAGTCCCGGGACTACGAGCAGTACTTC.

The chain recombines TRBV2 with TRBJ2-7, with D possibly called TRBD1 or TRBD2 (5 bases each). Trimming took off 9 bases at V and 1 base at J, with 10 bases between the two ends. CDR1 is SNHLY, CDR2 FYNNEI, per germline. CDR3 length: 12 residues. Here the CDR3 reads CARGTESYEQYF. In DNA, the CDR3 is TGTGCCAGAGGGACCGAATCCTACGAGCAGTACTTC. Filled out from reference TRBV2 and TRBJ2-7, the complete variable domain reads EPEVTQTPSHQVTQMGQEVILRCVPISNHLYFYWYRQILGQKVEFLVSFYNNEISEKSEIFDDQFSVERPDGSNFTLKIRSTKLEDSAMYFCARGTESYEQYFGPGTRLTVT.

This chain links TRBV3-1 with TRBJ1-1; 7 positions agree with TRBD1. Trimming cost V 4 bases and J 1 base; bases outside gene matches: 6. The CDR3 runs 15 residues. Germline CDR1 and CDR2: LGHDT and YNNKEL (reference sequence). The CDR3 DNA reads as TGTGCCAGCAGCCCAGAATGGACAGGGAACACTGAAGCTTTCTTT. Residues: CASSPEWTGNTEAFF.

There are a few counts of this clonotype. As DNA, the CDR3 is TGTGCCAGCACCGGCGACAGGAGGAATAATTCACCCCTCCACTTT. It codes for CASTGDRRNNSPLHF. The chain has TRBV12-3 or TRBV12-4 and TRBJ1-6; D perhaps matches TRBD1 (6 bases). This CDR3 spans 15 amino acids. V gave up 7 bases and J gave up 5 bases, with 15 bases separating them.

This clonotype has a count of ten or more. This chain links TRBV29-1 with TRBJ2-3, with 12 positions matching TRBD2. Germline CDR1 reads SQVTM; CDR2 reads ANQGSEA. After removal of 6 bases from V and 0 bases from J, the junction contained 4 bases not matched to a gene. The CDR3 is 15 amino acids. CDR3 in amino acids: CSVVLAGGSTDTQYF. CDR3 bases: TGCAGCGTAGTACTAGCGGGAGGCAGCACAGATACGCAGTATTTT.

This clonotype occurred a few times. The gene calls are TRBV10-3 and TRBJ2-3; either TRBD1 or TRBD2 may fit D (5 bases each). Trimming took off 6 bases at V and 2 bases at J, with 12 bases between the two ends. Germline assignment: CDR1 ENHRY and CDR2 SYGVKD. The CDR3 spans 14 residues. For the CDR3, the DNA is TGTGCCATCAGCGGGGCGGCCCTCACAGATACGCAGTATTTT. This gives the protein CAISGAALTDTQYF.

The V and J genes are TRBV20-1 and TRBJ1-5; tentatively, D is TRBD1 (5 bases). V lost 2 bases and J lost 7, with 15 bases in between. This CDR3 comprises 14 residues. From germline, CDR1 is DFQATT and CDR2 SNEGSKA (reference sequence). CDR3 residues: CSARSDLGGQPQHF. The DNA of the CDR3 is TGCAGTGCTAGATCGGACCTTGGGGGGCAGCCCCAGCATTTT.

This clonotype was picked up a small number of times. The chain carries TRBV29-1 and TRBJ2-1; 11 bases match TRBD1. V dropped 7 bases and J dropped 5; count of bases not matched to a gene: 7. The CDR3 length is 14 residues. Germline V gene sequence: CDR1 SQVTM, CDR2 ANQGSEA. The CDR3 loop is CSGDRGGLDNEQFF. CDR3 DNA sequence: TGCAGCGGGGACAGGGGGGGCCTCGACAATGAGCAGTTCTTC.

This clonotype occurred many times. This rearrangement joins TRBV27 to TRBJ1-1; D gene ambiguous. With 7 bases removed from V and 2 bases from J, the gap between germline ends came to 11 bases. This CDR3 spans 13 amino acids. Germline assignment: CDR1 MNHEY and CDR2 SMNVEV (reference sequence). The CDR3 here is CASKRYPNTEAFF. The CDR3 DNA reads TGTGCCAGCAAACGGTACCCTAACACTGAAGCTTTCTTT.

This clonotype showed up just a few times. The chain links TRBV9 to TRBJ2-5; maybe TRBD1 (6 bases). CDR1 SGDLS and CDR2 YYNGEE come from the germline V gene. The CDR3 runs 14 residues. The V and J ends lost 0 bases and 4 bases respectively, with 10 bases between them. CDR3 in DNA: TGTGCCAGCAGCGTAGGGACAGTTAGAGAGACCCAGTACTTC. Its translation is CASSVGTVRETQYF.

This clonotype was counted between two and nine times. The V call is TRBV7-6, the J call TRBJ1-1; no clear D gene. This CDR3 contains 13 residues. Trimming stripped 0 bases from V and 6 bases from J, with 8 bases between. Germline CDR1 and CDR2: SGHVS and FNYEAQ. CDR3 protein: CASSLARFSEAFF. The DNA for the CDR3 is TGTGCCAGCAGCTTAGCACGCTTCTCTGAAGCTTTCTTT.

CDR3 nucleotides: TGTGCCAGCACCGCGGTAGTTGTAGCCGATACGCAGTATTTT. Amino acid sequence: CASTAVVVADTQYF. The gene calls are TRBV6-2 or TRBV6-3 and TRBJ2-3; D call uncertain. This CDR3 is 14 amino acids long. The germline gives CDR1 MNHEY, CDR2 SVGEGT. The V end was cut by 7 bases, the J end by 6 bases, with 17 bases between.

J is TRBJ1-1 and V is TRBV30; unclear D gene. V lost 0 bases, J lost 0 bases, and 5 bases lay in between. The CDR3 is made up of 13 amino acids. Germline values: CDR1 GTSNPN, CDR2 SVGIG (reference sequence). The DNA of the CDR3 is TGTGCCTGGAGTGTCTGGCTGAACACTGAAGCTTTCTTT. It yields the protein CAWSVWLNTEAFF.

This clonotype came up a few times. CDR3 bases: TGCAGTGCTATACCCGGGGCGGGAGGAACCAAAAACATTCAGTACTTC. It is translated as CSAIPGAGGTKNIQYF. The gene calls are TRBV20-1 and TRBJ2-4, with 8 positions matching TRBD2. Per germline, CDR1 DFQATT and CDR2 SNEGSKA (reference sequence). V lost 4 bases, J lost 2 bases, and 10 bases stayed unmatched. This CDR3 has 16 residues.

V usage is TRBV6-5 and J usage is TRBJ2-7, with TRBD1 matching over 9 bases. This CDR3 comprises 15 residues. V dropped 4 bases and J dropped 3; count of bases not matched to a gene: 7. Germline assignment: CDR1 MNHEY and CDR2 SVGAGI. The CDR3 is CASSSEGTGNYEQYF. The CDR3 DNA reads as TGTGCCAGCAGTTCAGAGGGGACAGGGAACTACGAGCAGTACTTC.

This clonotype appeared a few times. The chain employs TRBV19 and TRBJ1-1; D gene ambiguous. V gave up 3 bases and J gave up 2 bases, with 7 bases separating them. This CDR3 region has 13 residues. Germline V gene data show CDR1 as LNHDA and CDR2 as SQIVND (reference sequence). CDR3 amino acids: CASSIGSNTEAFF. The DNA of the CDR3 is TGTGCCAGTAGTATCGGGTCCAACACTGAAGCTTTCTTT.

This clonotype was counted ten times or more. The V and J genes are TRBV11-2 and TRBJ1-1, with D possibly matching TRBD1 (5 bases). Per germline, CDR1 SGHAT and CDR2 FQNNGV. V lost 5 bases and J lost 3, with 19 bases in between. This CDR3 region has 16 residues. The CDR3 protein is CASSLGGAIVDTEAFF. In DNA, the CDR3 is TGTGCCAGCAGCCTCGGCGGGGCGATAGTGGACACTGAAGCTTTCTTT. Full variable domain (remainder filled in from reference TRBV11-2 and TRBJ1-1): EAGVAQSPRYKIIEKRQSVAFWCNPISGHATLYWYQQILGQGPKLLIQFQNNGVVDDSQLPKDRFSAERLKGVDSTLKIQPAKLEDSAVYLCASSLGGAIVDTEAFFGQGTRLTVV.

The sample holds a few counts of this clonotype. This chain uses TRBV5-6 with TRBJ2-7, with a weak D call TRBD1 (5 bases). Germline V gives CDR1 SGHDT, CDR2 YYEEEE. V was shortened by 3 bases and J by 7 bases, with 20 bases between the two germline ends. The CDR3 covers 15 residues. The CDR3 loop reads CASSSQGSTAREQYF. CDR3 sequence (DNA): TGTGCCAGCAGCTCGCAGGGTTCCACTGCCCGGGAGCAGTACTTC.